The TCR beta chain under discussion was sequenced for a study of cytomegalovirus exposure and HLA in healthy donors. The overall study: Out of about 190 million T cells, an earlier analysis found around 110 million unique TCR beta sequences in total. Study-level points and caveats: The authors listed 150 to 200 TCR beta chains as cytomegalovirus-associated. TCR beta chain V- and J-gene trimming was linked, in a later analysis, to a missense variant in DCLRE1C. Highly shared sequence variants in one cluster were likely a sequencing artifact.

About this clone: Its target is not known.

60 Vbeta and 13 Jbeta primers were used in PCR. Assay: immunoSEQ multiplex PCR; the TCRdb copy retains only in-frame clones and omits some. The table records over 150,000 clones, 60% to 85% of them present only once. J gave up 2 bases and V 5 bases, and 8 bases lay outside the gene matches. Germline values: CDR1 SEHNR, CDR2 FQNEAQ (reference sequence). CDR3 length: 17 residues. The sequenced sample consisted of PBMCs. The genes are TRBV7-9 and TRBJ2-2; 10 positions agree with TRBD1. The TCR sequence derives from a woman aged 45-60 years in good health and CMV-seropositive. The CDR3 here is CASSPLGTGANTGELFF. In DNA, the CDR3 is TGTGCCAGCAGCCCCCTCGGGACAGGGGCTAACACCGGGGAGCTGTTTTTT.